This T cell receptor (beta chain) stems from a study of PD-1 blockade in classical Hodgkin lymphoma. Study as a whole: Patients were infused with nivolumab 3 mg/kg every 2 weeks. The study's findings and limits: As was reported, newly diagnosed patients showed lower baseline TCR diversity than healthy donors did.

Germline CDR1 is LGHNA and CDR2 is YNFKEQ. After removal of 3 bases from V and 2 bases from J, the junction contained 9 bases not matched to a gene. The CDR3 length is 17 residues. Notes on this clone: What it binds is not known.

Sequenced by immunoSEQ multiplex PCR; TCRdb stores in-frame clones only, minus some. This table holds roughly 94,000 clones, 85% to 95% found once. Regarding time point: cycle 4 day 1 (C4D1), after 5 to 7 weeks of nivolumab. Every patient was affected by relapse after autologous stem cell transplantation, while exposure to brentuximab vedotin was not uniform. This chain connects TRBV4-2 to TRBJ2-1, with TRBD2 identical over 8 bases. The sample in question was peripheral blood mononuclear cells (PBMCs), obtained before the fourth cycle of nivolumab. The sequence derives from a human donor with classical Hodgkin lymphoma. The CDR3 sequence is CASSQVNGRVPYNEQFF. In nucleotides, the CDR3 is TGTGCCAGCAGCCAGGTGAACGGGAGGGTCCCCTACAATGAGCAGTTCTTC.